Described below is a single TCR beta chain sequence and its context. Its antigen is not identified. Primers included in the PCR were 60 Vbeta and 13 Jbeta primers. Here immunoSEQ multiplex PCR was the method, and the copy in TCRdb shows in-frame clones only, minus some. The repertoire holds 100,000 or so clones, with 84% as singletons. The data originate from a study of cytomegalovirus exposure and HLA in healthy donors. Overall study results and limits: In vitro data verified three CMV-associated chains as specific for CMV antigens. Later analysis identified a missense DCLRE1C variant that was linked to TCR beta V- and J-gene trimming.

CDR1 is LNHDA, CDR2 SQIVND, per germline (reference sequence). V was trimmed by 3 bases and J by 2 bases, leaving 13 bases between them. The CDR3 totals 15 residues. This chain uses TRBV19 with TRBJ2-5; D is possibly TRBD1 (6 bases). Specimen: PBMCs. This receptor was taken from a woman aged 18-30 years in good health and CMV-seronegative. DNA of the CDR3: TGTGCCAGTAGTATTCCCGGGACATTTCAAGAGACCCAGTACTTC. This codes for CASSIPGTFQETQYF.